The 19 T cell receptor beta chains below come from one sample, sequenced in a study of cytomegalovirus exposure and HLA in healthy donors. This table comes from immunoSEQ multiplex PCR, and its TCRdb copy is limited to in-frame clones, with some not included. Among over 60,000 clones, approximately 96% were seen once, and the ten largest hold approximately 3.3%. Input material: PBMCs. These receptor sequences come from a man younger than 35 in good health and CMV-seronegative.

The V call is TRBV27, the J call TRBJ2-7; D is unclear. The CDR3 is 14 amino acids. The germline V and J ends were trimmed by 3 bases and 2 bases, with 11 bases remaining between them. Germline V CDR1 and CDR2: MNHEY, SMNVEV (reference sequence). CDR3 in amino acids: CASSLAPITYEQYF. CDR3 bases: TGTGCCAGCAGTTTGGCCCCCATTACCTACGAGCAGTACTTC.

The chain recombines TRBV19 with TRBJ1-5, with 8 bases identical to TRBD1. CDR3 size: 14 residues. V was clipped by 6 bases and J by 6 bases; unmatched bases: 7. CDR1 LNHDA and CDR2 SQIVND come from the germline V gene (reference sequence). The CDR3 protein is CASRSQGAGQPQHF. The CDR3 bases are TGTGCCAGTAGGAGCCAGGGGGCCGGTCAGCCCCAGCATTTT. Looking up the rest from reference TRBV19 and TRBJ1-5 gives the full variable domain: DGGITQSPKYLFRKEGQNVTLSCEQNLNHDAMYWYRQDPGQGLRLIYYSQIVNDFQKGDIAEGYSVSREKKESFPLTVTSAQKNPTAFYLCASRSQGAGQPQHFGDGTRLSIL.

This rearrangement joins TRBV6-5 to TRBJ1-1, with TRBD1 identical over 7 bases. The junction had 4 bases not matched to a gene; V was cut back by 2 bases and J by 4 bases. This CDR3 has 14 amino acids. Germline loops: CDR1 MNHEY, CDR2 SVGAGI. The CDR3 nucleotides are TGTGCCAGCAGTTACCTCCAGGGGGGCACTGAAGCTTTCTTT. Translation: CASSYLQGGTEAFF.

V usage is TRBV30 and J usage is TRBJ2-7; 7 nucleotides align to TRBD2. J was trimmed by 0 bases and V by 1 base; bases with no gene match: 12. The CDR3 totals 17 residues. Germline V lookup: CDR1 GTSNPN, CDR2 SVGIG (reference sequence). The CDR3 region has the DNA TGTGCCTGGAGTGCATACCGGGGGGAGGGTCGCTCCTACGAGCAGTACTTC. Encoded protein: CAWSAYRGEGRSYEQYF.

The genes are TRBV6-5 and TRBJ1-2; D remains ambiguous. CDR3 length: 12 residues. The V and J ends lost 5 bases and 1 base respectively, with 5 bases between them. The germline V gene encodes CDR1 MNHEY and CDR2 SVGAGI. The CDR3 DNA follows: TGTGCCAGCAGTCTCCTTAACTATGGCTACACCTTC. This codes for CASSLLNYGYTF.

This clone was recorded only once. The chain combines TRBV4-1 with TRBJ1-5; 8 bases align to TRBD1. Germline CDR1 and CDR2: MGHRA and YSYEKL. The CDR3 loop spans 13 amino acids. V trimming: 3 bases; J trimming: 7 bases; junction bases outside the gene matches: 2. This CDR3 is CASSQPGGQPQHF. For the CDR3, the DNA is TGCGCCAGCAGCCAGCCAGGGGGCCAGCCCCAGCATTTT.

The V call is TRBV28, the J call TRBJ1-3; no firm D call. The CDR3 covers 13 residues. V was shortened by 9 bases and J by 0 bases, with 9 bases between the two germline ends. Looked up from germline, CDR1 is MDHEN and CDR2 is SYDVKM. The CDR3 loop reads CASCFSSGNTIYF. The CDR3 DNA reads as TGTGCCAGTTGCTTCAGCTCTGGAAACACCATATATTTT.

This rearrangement joins TRBV29-1 to TRBJ1-1, with 8 positions matching TRBD1. This CDR3 is 15 amino acids long. CDR1 SQVTM and CDR2 ANQGSEA come from the germline V gene. The trim removed 1 base at V and 4 bases at J, leaving 8 bases unmatched. CDR3 DNA: TGCAGCGTTGAAGCCTCACGGGACAGGATCACTGAAGCTTTCTTT. This codes for CSVEASRDRITEAFF.

The chain employs TRBV5-4 and TRBJ1-3, with D hard to call. CDR1 and CDR2 from the germline V gene are SGHNT and YYREEE (reference sequence). This CDR3 contains 14 residues. Trimming took 3 bases from V and 5 from J, leaving 12 bases between them. CDR3 in amino acids: CASSSDRERNTIYF. In DNA, the CDR3 is TGTGCCAGCAGCTCCGACCGGGAACGAAACACCATATATTTT.

The rearrangement joins TRBV4-3 to TRBJ2-5, with 8 bases fitting TRBD2. Germline loops: CDR1 LGHNA, CDR2 YSLEER. The CDR3 is 17 residues long. V was pared by 4 bases and J by 2 bases, with 12 bases of the junction left unmatched. The CDR3 reads CASSPSGAGGLQETQYF. Written as DNA, the CDR3 is TGCGCCAGCAGCCCTTCCGGGGCGGGGGGCCTTCAAGAGACCCAGTACTTC.

A note on this clone: Mismatch with germline at one junction end may stem from a read error. The V and J genes are TRBV27 and TRBJ1-2, with TRBD1 matching over 7 bases. The germline gives CDR1 MNHEY, CDR2 SMNVEV (reference sequence). The CDR3 totals 15 residues. The CDR3 loop reads CASSPNRGTDYGYIF. DNA for the CDR3: TGTGCCAGCAGTCCAAACAGGGGAACTGACTATGGCTACATCTTC.

The J gene is TRBJ1-1, the V gene TRBV6-1; D unresolved. This CDR3 region has 13 residues. V shed 5 bases and J shed 1 base, with 8 bases lying between them. The V gene's germline CDR1 is MNHNS and CDR2 SASEGT. The CDR3 spells CASSFEWNTEAFF. The CDR3 DNA reads as TGTGCCAGCAGTTTTGAGTGGAACACTGAAGCTTTCTTT.

This rearrangement joins TRBV2 to TRBJ2-6, with 13 bases that match TRBD2. With 6 bases clipped from V and 0 bases from J, the junction kept 11 bases outside the gene matches. There are 20 residues in the CDR3. CDR1 and CDR2 (germline): SNHLY, FYNNEI. Here the CDR3 DNA reads TGTGCCAGCAGCCGCAACGGACTAGCGGGGGCCCGCTCTGGGGCCAACGTCCTGACTTTC. This gives the protein CASSRNGLAGARSGANVLTF.

The CDR3 sequence: CSVGNGQGLTYGYTF. The CDR3 bases are TGCAGCGTTGGGAATGGGCAGGGGTTGACCTATGGCTACACCTTC. This sequence joins TRBV29-1 and TRBJ1-2, with D maybe TRBD1 (6 bases). This CDR3 has 15 amino acids. Trimming left V 4 bases short and J 4 bases short, with 19 bases between. The V gene's germline CDR1 is SQVTM and CDR2 ANQGSEA.

The chain couples TRBV6-5 to TRBJ1-2; perhaps TRBD1 as D (5 bases). V lost 5 bases, J lost 4 bases, and 11 bases lay in between. This CDR3 comprises 13 residues. CDR1 is MNHEY, CDR2 SVGAGI, per germline. The CDR3 sequence: CASSRSGLYGYTF. The CDR3 bases are TGTGCCAGCAGTCGTTCGGGACTCTATGGCTACACCTTC.

J is TRBJ2-1 and V is TRBV4-2, with 11 bases that match TRBD2. V trimming: 2 bases; J trimming: 4 bases; junction bases outside the gene matches: 10. This CDR3 is 18 amino acids long. Germline assignment: CDR1 LGHNA and CDR2 YNFKEQ. The CDR3 reads CASSQRTASGGLYNEQFF. For the CDR3, the DNA is TGTGCCAGCAGCCAAAGGACGGCTAGCGGGGGGTTATACAATGAGCAGTTCTTC.

In this sample, this clone turned up once. The chain combines TRBV19 with TRBJ2-5, with a weak D call TRBD2 (7 bases). The V and J ends lost 4 bases and 4 bases respectively, with 16 bases between them. The length of the CDR3 is 15 residues. Germline lookup yields CDR1 LNHDA and CDR2 SQIVND (reference sequence). This CDR3 is CASSKGGRSAETQYF. The CDR3 DNA reads TGTGCCAGTAGTAAGGGGGGGCGGTCGGCAGAGACCCAGTACTTC.

The chain recombines TRBV2 with TRBJ1-3, with a weak D call TRBD1 (6 bases). The CDR3 has 13 amino acids. Germline CDR1 reads SNHLY; CDR2 reads FYNNEI. Trimming cost V 3 bases and J 7 bases, with 10 bases left between them. The DNA of the CDR3 is TGTGCCAGCAGTGAGAGGACAGTCAACACCATATATTTT. Protein product: CASSERTVNTIYF.

This clone was seen only once. The genes are TRBV30 and TRBJ1-6; D uncertain. The V gene's germline CDR1 is GTSNPN and CDR2 SVGIG (reference sequence). Trimming left V 5 bases short and J 0 bases short, with 11 bases between. The CDR3 sequence is 15 residues long. The CDR3 region is CAWGSQSSYNSPLHF. Written as DNA, the CDR3 is TGTGCCTGGGGTTCACAGAGCTCCTATAATTCACCCCTCCACTTT.